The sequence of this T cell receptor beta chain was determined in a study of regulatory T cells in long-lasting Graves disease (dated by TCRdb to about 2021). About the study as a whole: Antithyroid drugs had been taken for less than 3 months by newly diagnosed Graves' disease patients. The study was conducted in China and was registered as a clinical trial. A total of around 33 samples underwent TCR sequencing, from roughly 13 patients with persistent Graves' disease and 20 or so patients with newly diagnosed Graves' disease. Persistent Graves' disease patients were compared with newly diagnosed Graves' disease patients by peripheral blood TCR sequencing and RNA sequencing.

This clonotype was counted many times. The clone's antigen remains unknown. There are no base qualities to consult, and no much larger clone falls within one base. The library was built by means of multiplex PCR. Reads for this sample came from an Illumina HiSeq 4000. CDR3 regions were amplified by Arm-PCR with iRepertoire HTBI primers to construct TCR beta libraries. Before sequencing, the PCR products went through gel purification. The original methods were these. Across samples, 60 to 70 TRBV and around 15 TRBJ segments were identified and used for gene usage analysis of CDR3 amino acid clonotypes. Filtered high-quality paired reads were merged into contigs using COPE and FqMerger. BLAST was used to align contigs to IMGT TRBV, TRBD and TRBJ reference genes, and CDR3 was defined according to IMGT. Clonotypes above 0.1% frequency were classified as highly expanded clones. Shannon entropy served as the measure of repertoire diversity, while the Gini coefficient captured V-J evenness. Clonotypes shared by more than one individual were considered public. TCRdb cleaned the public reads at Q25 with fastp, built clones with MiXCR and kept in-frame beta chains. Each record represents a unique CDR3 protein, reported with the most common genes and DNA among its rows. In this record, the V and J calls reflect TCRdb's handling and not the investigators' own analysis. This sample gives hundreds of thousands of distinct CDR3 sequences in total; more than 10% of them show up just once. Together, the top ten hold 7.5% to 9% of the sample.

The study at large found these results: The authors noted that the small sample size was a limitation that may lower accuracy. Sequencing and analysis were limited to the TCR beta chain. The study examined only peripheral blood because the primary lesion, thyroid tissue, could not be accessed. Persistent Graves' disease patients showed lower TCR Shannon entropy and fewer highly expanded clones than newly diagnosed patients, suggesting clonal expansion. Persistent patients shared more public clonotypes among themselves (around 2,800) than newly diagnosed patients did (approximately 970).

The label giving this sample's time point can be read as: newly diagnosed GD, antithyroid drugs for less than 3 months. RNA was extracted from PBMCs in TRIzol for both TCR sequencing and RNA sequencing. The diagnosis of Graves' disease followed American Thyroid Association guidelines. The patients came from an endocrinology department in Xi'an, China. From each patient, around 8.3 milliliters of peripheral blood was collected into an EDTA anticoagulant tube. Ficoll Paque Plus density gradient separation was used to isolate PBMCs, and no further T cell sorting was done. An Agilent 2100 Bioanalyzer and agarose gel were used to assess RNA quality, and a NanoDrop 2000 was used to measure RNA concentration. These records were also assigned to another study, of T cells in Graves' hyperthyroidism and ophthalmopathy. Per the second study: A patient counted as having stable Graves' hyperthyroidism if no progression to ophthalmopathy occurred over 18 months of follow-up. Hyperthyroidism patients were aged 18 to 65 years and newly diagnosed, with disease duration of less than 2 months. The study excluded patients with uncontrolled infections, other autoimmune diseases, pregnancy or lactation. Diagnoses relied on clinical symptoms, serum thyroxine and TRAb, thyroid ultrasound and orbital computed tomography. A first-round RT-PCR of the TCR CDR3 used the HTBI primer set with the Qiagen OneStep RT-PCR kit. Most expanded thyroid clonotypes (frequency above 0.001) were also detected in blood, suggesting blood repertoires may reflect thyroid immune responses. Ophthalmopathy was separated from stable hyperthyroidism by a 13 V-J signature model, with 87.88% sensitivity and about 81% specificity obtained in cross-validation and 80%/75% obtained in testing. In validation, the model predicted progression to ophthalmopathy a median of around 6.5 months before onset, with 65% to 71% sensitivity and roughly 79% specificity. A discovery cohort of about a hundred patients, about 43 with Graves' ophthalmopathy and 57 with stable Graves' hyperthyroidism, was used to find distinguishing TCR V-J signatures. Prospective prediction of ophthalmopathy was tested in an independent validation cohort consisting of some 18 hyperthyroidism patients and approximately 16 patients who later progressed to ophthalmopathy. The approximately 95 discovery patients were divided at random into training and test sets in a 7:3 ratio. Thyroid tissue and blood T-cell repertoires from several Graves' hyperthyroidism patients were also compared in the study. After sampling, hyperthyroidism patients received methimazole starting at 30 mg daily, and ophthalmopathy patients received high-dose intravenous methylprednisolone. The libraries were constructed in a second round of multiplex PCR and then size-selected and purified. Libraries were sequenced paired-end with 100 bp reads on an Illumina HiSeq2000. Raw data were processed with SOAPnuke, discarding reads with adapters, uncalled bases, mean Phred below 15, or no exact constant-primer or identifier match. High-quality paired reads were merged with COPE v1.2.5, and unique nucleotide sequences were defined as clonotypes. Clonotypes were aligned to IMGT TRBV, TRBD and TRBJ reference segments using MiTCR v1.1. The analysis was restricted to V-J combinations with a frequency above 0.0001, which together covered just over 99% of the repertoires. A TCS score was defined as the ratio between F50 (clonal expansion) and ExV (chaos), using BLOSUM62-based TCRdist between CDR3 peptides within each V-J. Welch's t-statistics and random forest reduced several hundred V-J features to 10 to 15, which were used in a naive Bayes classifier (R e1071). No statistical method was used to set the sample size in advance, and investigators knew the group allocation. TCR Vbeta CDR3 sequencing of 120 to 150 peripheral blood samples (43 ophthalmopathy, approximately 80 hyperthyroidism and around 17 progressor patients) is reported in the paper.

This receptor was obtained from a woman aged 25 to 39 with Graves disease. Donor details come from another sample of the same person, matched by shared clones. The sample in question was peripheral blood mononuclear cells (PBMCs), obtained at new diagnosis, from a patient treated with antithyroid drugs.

The DNA sequence reads TGTGCCACCAAGGACAGGGGAATAACCGGGGAGCTGTTTTTT. The translation is CATKDRGITGELFF. This sequence uses TRBV28 and TRBJ2-2, with 9 central nucleotides matching TRBD1. Clipping removes 10 bases from V and 5 bases from J, with 8 as the unmatched junction base count. In the germline V gene, CDR1 corresponds to MDHEN and CDR2 to SYDVKM. The CDR3, from cysteine to phenylalanine, totals 14 residues. The retained sequence is limited to the CDR3, 42 bases, with the frame set at the first base.